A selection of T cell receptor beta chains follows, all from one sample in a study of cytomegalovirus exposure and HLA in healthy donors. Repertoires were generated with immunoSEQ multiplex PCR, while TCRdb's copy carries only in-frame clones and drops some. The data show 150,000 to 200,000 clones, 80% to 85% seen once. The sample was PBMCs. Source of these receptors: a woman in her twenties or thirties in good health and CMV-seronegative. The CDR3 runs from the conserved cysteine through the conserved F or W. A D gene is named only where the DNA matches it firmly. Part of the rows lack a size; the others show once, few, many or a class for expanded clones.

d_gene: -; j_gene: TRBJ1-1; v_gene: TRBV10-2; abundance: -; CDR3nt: TGCGCCAGCAGTGAACGTCTCGGCGGCACTGAAGCTTTCTTT; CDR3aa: CASSERLGGTEAFF
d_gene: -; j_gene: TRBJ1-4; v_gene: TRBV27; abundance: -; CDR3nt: TGTGCCAGCAGATCCCCGGGCAGGGGTAATGAAAAACTGTTTTTT; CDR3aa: CASRSPGRGNEKLFF
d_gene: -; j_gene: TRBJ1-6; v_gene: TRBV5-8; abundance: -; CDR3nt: TGTGCCAGCAGCTTGAAAGGAGGATATTCACCCCTCCACTTT; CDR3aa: CASSLKGGYSPLHF
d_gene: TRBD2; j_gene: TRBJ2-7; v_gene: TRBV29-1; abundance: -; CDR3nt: TGCAGCGTTGCGATTGGGACTAGCGGATCCTACGAGCAGTACTTC; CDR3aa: CSVAIGTSGSYEQYF
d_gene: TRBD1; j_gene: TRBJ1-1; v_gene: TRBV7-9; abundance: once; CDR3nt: TGTGCCAGCAGCCCCCTGACAGGGGCCCTGAACACTGAAGCTTTCTTT; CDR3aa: CASSPLTGALNTEAFF
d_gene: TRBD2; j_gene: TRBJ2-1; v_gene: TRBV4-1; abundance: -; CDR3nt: TGCGCCAGCAGAGAGACTAGCCGCTCCTACAATGAGCAGTTCTTC; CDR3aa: CASRETSRSYNEQFF
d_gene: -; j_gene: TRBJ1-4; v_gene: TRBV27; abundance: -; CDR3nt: TGTGCCAGCAGTTCATCACAGGCAACTAATGAAAAACTGTTTTTT; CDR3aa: CASSSSQATNEKLFF
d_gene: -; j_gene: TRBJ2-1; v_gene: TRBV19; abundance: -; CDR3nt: TGTGCCAGCGGATACGTGCGGGTTCTCAACAATGAGCAGTTCTTC; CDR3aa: CASGYVRVLNNEQFF
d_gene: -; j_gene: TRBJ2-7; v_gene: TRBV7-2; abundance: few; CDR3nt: TGTGCCAGCAGCTCGCCAGGGGAGCAGTACTTC; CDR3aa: CASSSPGEQYF
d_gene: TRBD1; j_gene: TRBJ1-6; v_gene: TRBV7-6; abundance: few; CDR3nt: TGTGCCAGCAGCTTAGCGCCGATAAGGGACAGGTCGAATTCACCCCTCCACTTT; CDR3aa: CASSLAPIRDRSNSPLHF
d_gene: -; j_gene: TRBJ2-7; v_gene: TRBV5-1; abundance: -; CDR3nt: TGCGCCAGCAGCCCCGGGTCCTCCTACGAGCAGTACTTC; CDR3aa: CASSPGSSYEQYF
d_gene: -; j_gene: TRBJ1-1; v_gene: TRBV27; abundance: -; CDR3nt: TGTGCCAGCAGTCCTGGGCAGGGCGACACTGAAGCTTTCTTT; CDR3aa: CASSPGQGDTEAFF
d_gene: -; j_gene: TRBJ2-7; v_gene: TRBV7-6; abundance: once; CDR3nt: TGTGCCAGCAGCTTAGACGGGAGTCTATACGAGCAGTACTTC; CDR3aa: CASSLDGSLYEQYF
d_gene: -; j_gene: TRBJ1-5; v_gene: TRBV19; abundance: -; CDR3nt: TGTGCCAGTAGTATCGGGGGGCCCCAGCATTTT; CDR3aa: CASSIGGPQHF
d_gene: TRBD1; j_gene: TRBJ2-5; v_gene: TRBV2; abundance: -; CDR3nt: TGTGCCAGCAGTGAGGACAGGGTAAAAGAGACCCAGTACTTC; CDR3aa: CASSEDRVKETQYF
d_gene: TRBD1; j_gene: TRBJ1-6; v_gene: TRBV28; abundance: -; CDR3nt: TGTGCCATTAGACAGGGGGCGAAAAATTCACCCCTCCACTTT; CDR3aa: CAIRQGAKNSPLHF
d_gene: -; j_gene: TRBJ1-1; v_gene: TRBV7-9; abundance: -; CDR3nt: TGTGCCAGCAGCCTCCCCGAACTTCTCCGGGACACTGAAGCTTTCTTT; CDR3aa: CASSLPELLRDTEAFF
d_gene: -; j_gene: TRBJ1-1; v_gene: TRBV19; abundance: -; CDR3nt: TGTGCCAGTAGTATTTGGAGGACCCGTCCGACCGAAGCTTTCTTT; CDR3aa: CASSIWRTRPTEAFF
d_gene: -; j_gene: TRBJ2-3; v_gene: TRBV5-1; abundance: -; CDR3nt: TGCGCCAGCAGCTTCAGCGTGAGCACAGATACGCAGTATTTT; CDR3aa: CASSFSVSTDTQYF
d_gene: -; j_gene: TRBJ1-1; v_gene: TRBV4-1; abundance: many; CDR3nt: TGCGCCAGCAGCCAGGGGGCATCGGAAGCTTTCTTT; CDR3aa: CASSQGASEAFF
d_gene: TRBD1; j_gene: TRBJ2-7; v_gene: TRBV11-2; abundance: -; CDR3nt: TGTGCCAGCAGCCCGCGAGGACAGGGGGCTTTCGAGCAGTACTTC; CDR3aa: CASSPRGQGAFEQYF
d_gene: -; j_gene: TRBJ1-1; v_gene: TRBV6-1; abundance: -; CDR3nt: TGTGCCAGCAGTCACAGGGATCTCGTCGGCACTGAAGCTTTCTTT; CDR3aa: CASSHRDLVGTEAFF
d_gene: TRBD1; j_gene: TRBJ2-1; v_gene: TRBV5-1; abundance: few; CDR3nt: TGCGCCAGCCGTCCGGGACAGCTGATTGGTGAGCAGTTCTTC; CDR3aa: CASRPGQLIGEQFF
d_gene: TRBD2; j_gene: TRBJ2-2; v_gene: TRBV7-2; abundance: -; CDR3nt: TGTGCCAGCAGCTTAGCAGGACTAGCGGGAGCCACCGGGGAGCTGTTTTTT; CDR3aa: CASSLAGLAGATGELFF
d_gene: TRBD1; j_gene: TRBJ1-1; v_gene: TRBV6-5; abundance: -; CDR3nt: TGTGCCAGCAACCACCAGGGGGGTAACACTGAAGCTTTCTTT; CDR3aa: CASNHQGGNTEAFF
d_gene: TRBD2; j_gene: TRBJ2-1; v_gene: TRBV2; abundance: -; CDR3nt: TGTGCCAGCAGCGAAGGGGGCGGGACTAGCGGCAATGAGCAGTTCTTC; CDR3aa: CASSEGGGTSGNEQFF
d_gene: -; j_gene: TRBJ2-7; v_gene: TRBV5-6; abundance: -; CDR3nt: TGTGCCAGCAGCTCCCGGACATGGGGCTATGGATACGAGCAGTACTTC; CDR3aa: CASSSRTWGYGYEQYF
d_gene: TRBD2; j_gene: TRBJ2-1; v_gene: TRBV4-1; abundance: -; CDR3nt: TGCGCCAGCAGCCCTACTAGCGGGAGGACGTCCTACAATGAGCAGTTCTTC; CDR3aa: CASSPTSGRTSYNEQFF
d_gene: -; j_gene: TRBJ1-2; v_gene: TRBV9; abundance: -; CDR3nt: TGTGCCAGCAGCGTAGCACAGAATAGACAGTACATCGGCTACACCTTC; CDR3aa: CASSVAQNRQYIGYTF
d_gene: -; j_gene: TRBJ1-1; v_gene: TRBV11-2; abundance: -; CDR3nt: TGTGCCAGCAGGCCCCCCGGGTTTCCCACGGCTTTCTTT; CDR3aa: CASRPPGFPTAFF
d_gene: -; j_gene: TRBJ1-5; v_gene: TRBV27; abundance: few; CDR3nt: TGTGCCAGCAGTTCCGGGTTCAGCAATCAGCCCCAGCATTTT; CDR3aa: CASSSGFSNQPQHF
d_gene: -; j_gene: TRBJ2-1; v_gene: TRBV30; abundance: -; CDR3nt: TGTGCCTGCACCTCGGCGGTCTCCTACAATGAGCAGTTCTTC; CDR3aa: CACTSAVSYNEQFF
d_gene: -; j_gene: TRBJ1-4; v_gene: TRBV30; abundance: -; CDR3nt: TGTGCCTGGAGGCGGGACGGCCGGGAAAAACTGTTTTTT; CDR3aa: CAWRRDGREKLFF
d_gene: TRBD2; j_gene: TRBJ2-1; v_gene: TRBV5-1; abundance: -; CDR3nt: TGCGCCAGCAGCACGGGGACTAGCGGGGTCAATGAGCAGTTCTTC; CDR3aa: CASSTGTSGVNEQFF
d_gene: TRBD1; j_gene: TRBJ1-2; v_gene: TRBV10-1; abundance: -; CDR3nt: TGCGCCAGCAGTGACACCGGGACAGGGGCCTATGGCTACACCTTC; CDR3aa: CASSDTGTGAYGYTF
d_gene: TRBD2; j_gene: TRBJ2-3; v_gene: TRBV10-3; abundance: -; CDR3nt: TGTGCCAGCAGGACTAGCGGGAGCACAGATACGCAGTATTTT; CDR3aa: CASRTSGSTDTQYF
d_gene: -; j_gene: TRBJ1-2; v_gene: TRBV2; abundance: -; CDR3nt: TGTGCCAGCAGTGAAGGCTCACTGGACTACTATGGCTACACCTTC; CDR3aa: CASSEGSLDYYGYTF
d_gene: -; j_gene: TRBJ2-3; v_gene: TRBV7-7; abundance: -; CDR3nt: TGTGCCAGCAGCTTGGGGGGAGGTTTCACAGATACGCAGTATTTT; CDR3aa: CASSLGGGFTDTQYF
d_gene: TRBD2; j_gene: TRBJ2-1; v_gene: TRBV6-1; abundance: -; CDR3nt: TGTGCCAGCAGTGCTGCTCCGGGACTAGCGCGGTGGGTCTCCTACAATGAGCAGTTCTTC; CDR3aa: CASSAAPGLARWVSYNEQFF